The rows below give T cell receptor beta chains drawn from one sample of a study of T cell responses to AZD1222 COVID-19 vaccine. Some clones are missing from TCRdb's copy, which holds only in-frame ones; the method was immunoSEQ multiplex PCR. Counted here are roughly 100,000 clones, approximately 90% occurring once; the ten biggest clones make up roughly 2.7%. Specimen: peripheral blood, collected on day 0 of AZD1222 vaccination. The receptors originated from an adult in good health. Each CDR3 is given with its conserved first and last residue. Each record gives: J gene, V gene, clone size, D gene, CDR3 DNA, CDR3 protein. A D gene is named only where the DNA matches it firmly. Not all rows give a size; the values are once, few, many and, for expanded clones, a class.

j_call: TRBJ2-7
v_call: TRBV6-6
clone_size: NA
d_call: NA
cdr3_nt: TGTGCCAGCAGTTACGACGGCCACACGGGGGAGTACTTC
cdr3_aa: CASSYDGHTGEYF

j_call: TRBJ2-3
v_call: TRBV4-1
clone_size: NA
d_call: NA
cdr3_nt: TGCGCCAGCAGCCAAGAAAAGGGACACATCACAGATACGCAGTATTTT
cdr3_aa: CASSQEKGHITDTQYF

j_call: TRBJ2-1
v_call: TRBV2
clone_size: NA
d_call: NA
cdr3_nt: TGTGCCAGCAGGGAGCGTAGCTATCTGGAGAATGAGCAGTTCTTC
cdr3_aa: CASRERSYLENEQFF

j_call: TRBJ2-1
v_call: TRBV24-1
clone_size: NA
d_call: NA
cdr3_nt: TGTGCCACCAGTGATTTGGGACTAGGGGGCGAGCAGTTCTTC
cdr3_aa: CATSDLGLGGEQFF

j_call: TRBJ1-5
v_call: TRBV7-8
clone_size: NA
d_call: NA
cdr3_nt: TGTGCCAGCAGCTACGTCCCCGACAGCTATCAGCCCCAGCATTTT
cdr3_aa: CASSYVPDSYQPQHF

j_call: TRBJ2-7
v_call: TRBV13
clone_size: NA
d_call: NA
cdr3_nt: TGTGCCAGCAGCGCATACAGCTACGAGCAGTACTTC
cdr3_aa: CASSAYSYEQYF

j_call: TRBJ2-3
v_call: TRBV10-3
clone_size: NA
d_call: NA
cdr3_nt: TGTGCCATCAGTGAGTTCGGCGGACTGAGCACAGATACGCAGTATTTT
cdr3_aa: CAISEFGGLSTDTQYF

j_call: TRBJ1-1
v_call: TRBV11-3
clone_size: NA
d_call: NA
cdr3_nt: TGTGCCAGCAGCTCCGGAGACTACACTGAAGCTTTCTTT
cdr3_aa: CASSSGDYTEAFF

j_call: TRBJ2-7
v_call: TRBV27
clone_size: NA
d_call: NA
cdr3_nt: TGTGCCAGCAGTTTATCTGGGGTCGGGTTCTACGAGCAGTACTTC
cdr3_aa: CASSLSGVGFYEQYF

j_call: TRBJ2-1
v_call: TRBV18
clone_size: NA
d_call: NA
cdr3_nt: TGTGCCAGCTCACCACCGTTGGACAGTCTCAATGAGCAGTTCTTC
cdr3_aa: CASSPPLDSLNEQFF

j_call: TRBJ2-1
v_call: TRBV28
clone_size: NA
d_call: TRBD2
cdr3_nt: TGTGCCAGCAGGCCACGGGGTAGCGGGAGGTTTGAGCAGTTCTTC
cdr3_aa: CASRPRGSGRFEQFF

j_call: TRBJ2-1
v_call: TRBV10-3
clone_size: NA
d_call: NA
cdr3_nt: TGTGCCATCAGGGCTTCACACGGGACTGCCTACAATGAGCAGTTCTTC
cdr3_aa: CAIRASHGTAYNEQFF

j_call: TRBJ1-3
v_call: TRBV11-3
clone_size: once
d_call: TRBD1
cdr3_nt: TGTGCCAGCGCCGGACAGGGGGGAAACACCATATATTTT
cdr3_aa: CASAGQGGNTIYF

j_call: TRBJ2-5
v_call: TRBV29-1
clone_size: NA
d_call: NA
cdr3_nt: TGCAGCGTTGATACCCCAGGGGAGACCCAGTACTTC
cdr3_aa: CSVDTPGETQYF

j_call: TRBJ2-2
v_call: TRBV4-2
clone_size: NA
d_call: NA
cdr3_nt: TGTGCCAGCAGCCACCGCGGCGGGGAGCTGTTTTTT
cdr3_aa: CASSHRGGELFF

j_call: TRBJ1-1
v_call: TRBV18
clone_size: NA
d_call: NA
cdr3_nt: TGTGCCAGCTCACTAGGGTTAAGGGAGAACACTGAAGCTTTCTTT
cdr3_aa: CASSLGLRENTEAFF

j_call: TRBJ2-2
v_call: TRBV7-8
clone_size: NA
d_call: NA
cdr3_nt: TGTGCCAGCAGCTTACGGGGCTTAAACACCGGGGAGCTGTTTTTT
cdr3_aa: CASSLRGLNTGELFF

j_call: TRBJ2-5
v_call: TRBV6-2/TRBV6-3
clone_size: NA
d_call: NA
cdr3_nt: TGTGCCAGCAGTTACTCGAAATCAGGGGGGGGGCAAGAGACCCAGTACTTC
cdr3_aa: CASSYSKSGGGQETQYF

j_call: TRBJ1-3
v_call: TRBV7-8
clone_size: NA
d_call: NA
cdr3_nt: TGTGCCAGCAGTTATGGACTCTCTGGAAACACCATATATTTT
cdr3_aa: CASSYGLSGNTIYF

j_call: TRBJ2-2
v_call: TRBV6-5
clone_size: NA
d_call: NA
cdr3_nt: TGTGCCAGCAGCCGGATCTCCGGGGAGCTGTTTTTT
cdr3_aa: CASSRISGELFF

j_call: TRBJ1-6
v_call: TRBV12-3/TRBV12-4
clone_size: NA
d_call: NA
cdr3_nt: TGTGCCAGCAGAGAACTCGCTACGTCACCCCTCCACTTT
cdr3_aa: CASRELATSPLHF

j_call: TRBJ2-7
v_call: TRBV6-5
clone_size: once
d_call: NA
cdr3_nt: TGTGCCAGCAGTTACTCGTCGCTTACCTACGAGCAGTACTTC
cdr3_aa: CASSYSSLTYEQYF